A single count supports the clone carrying this T cell receptor (beta chain). These data are taken from a study of STAT5B mutations in CD4+ large granular lymphocyte leukemia. Germline V gives CDR1 SGHNT, CDR2 YENEEA. V was pared by 1 base and J by 4 bases, with 9 bases between. There are 14 residues in the CDR3. Only in-frame clones appear in the TCRdb table, and some are missing; sequencing was by immunoSEQ multiplex PCR. The data hold some 21,000 clones, with approximately 81% observed a single time. The chain combines TRBV11-3 with TRBJ2-3; D possibly matches TRBD1 or TRBD2 (5 bases each). This clonotype originated in a human donor in good health. Sequencing was performed on CD4+ T cells from blood buffy coats. CDR3 in DNA: TGTGCCAGCAGCTTAGGTCGGGGCTCAGATACGCAGTATTTT. Protein: CASSLGRGSDTQYF.